The 2 T cell receptor beta chains below all came from one sample that was sequenced in a study of shared clonotypes between healthy human individuals (TCRdb year 2020). CD8 naive samples were CD45RO-negative cells positively selected for CCR7, giving a CD45RA+CCR7+ population that excluded TemRA cells. Libraries were made using the immunoSEQ multiplex PCR assay. Not all clones reach the TCRdb copy of this immuneACCESS table, which keeps in-frame sequences only. Checked studies attribute under half of the gap to unresolved V genes and leave the rest unexplained. The sample includes 550,000 to 650,000 clones, with approximately 96% observed a single time. The ten most abundant clones make up less than 0.12% of the sample. The sample comprised naive CD8+ T cells sorted from blood. Reading the label with the study, this specimen's cell subset or site is: CD45RA+CCR7+. These receptors were collected from a woman aged 25-40 years in good health.

The chain carries TRBV2 and TRBJ2-7; perhaps TRBD2 as D (6 bases). Trimming shortened V by 7 bases and J by 2 bases, and 15 bases separated the two germline ends. The CDR3 runs 14 residues. From germline, CDR1 is SNHLY and CDR2 FYNNEI. CDR3 loop: CASMTGTEAYEQYF. The DNA of the CDR3 is TGTGCCAGCATGACCGGGACTGAGGCCTACGAGCAGTACTTC.

The chain employs TRBV5-1 and TRBJ2-7; TRBD2 agrees at 14 bases. From germline, CDR1 is SGHRS and CDR2 YFSETQ. The V segment lost 0 bases and the J segment 2 bases; nucleotides outside the gene matches: 7. The CDR3 has 18 residues. CDR3 sequence (DNA): TGCGCCAGCAGCTTGGCGGGACTAGCGGGAGCAAGGACCTACGAGCAGTACTTC. Translated: CASSLAGLAGARTYEQYF.